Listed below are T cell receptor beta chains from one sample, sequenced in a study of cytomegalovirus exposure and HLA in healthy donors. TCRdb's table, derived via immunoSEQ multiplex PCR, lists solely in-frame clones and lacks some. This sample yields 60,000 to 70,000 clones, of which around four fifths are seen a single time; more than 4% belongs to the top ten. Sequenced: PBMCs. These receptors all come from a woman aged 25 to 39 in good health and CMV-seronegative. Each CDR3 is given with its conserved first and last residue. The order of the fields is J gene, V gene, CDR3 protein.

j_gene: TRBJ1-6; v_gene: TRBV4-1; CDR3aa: CASSQDSRGPYNSPLHF
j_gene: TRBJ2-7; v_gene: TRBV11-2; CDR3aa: CASSFVGHRYEQYF
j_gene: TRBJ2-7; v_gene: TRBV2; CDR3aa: CASSLPYYEQYF
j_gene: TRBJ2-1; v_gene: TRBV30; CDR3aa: CAWSRRGSSYNEQFF
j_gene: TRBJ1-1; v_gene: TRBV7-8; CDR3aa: CASSTEPTGNTEAFF
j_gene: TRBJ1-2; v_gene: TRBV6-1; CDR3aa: CASNPDRVNYGYTF
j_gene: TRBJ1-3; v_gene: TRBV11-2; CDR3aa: CAVSGDAGNTIYF
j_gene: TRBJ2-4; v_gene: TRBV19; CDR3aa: CATSGRGHIQYF
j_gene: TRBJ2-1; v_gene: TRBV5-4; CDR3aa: CASNFRDNEQFF
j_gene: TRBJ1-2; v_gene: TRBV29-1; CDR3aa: CSVEDRNYGYTF
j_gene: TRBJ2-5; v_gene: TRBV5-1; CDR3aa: CASSFTSGGSPQATQYF
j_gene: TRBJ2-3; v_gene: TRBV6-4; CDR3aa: CASSTGTGAADTQYF
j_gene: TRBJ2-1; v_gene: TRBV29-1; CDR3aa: CSVHSGNWSNEQFF
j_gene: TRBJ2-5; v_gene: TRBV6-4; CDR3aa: CASSETAGETQYF
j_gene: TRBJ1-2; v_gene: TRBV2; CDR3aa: CATRRGSNYGYTF
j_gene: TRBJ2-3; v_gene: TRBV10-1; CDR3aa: CASSALDRGGSDTQYF
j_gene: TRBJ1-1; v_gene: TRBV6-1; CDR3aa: CASSKDNPNTEAFF
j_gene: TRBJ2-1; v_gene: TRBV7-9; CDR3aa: CASSTGQANNEQFF
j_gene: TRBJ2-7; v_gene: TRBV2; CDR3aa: CASSETGGARSSYEQYF
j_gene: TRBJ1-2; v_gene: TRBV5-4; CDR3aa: CASSAQTGRSGYTF
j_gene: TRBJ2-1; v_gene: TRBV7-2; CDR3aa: CASSSRLAGGYNEQFF
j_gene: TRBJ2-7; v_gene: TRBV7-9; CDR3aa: CASSLLASGSHEQYF
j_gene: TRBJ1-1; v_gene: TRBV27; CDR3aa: CASSSLGGRTEAFF
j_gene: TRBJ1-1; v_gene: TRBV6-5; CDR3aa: CASSYSGQGDTEAFF
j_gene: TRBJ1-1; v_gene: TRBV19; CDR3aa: CASSTQRNTEAFF
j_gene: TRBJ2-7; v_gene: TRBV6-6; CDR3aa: CASSSTSYEQYF
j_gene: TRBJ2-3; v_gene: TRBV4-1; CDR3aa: CASRKTLSGSSTDTQYF
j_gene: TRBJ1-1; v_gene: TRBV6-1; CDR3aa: CASSERAGGNTEAFF
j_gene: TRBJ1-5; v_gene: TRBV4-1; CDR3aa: CASSQLLQAGYNQPQHF
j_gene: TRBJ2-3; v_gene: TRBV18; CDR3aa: CASSPSDTQYF
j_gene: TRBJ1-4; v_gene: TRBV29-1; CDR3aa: CSVRFSIEKLFF
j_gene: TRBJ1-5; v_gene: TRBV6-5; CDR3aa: CASSYGTGPYQPQHF
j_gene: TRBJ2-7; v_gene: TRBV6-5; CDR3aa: CASSSPGVASYEQYF
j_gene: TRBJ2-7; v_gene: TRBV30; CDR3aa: CAWSVAAYEQYF
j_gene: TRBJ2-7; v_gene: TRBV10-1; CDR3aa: CASSKTGSPEQYF
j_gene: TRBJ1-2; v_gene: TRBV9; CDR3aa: CASSPLGRGLGYTF
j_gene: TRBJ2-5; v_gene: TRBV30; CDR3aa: CAWGDRGKLGPVQETQYF
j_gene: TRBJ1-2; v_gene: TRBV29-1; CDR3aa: CSVSDRDIDPYGYTF
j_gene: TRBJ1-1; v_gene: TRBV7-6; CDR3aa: CASSARDRLDEAFF
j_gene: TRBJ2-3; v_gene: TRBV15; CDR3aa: CATRLERGTDTQYF
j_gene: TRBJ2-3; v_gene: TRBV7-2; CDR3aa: CASSLVFSGSGGSDTQYF
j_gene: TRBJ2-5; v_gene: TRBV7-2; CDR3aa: CASSHIIAGETQYF
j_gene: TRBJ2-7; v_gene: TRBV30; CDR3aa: CAWSGNSGSYEQYF
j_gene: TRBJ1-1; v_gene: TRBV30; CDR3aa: CAFRIRQGSGTEAFF
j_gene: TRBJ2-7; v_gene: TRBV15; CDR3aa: CATSREGTSYEQYF
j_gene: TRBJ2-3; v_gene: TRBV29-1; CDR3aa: CSVAGTGRDTQYF
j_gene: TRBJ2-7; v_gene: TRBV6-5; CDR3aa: CASRWQGTYEQYF
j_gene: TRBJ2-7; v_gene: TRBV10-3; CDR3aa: CAISAGDSYEQYF
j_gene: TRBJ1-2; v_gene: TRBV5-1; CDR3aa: CASSQAGQGAYGYTF
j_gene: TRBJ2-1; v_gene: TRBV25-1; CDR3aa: CASRGDRGLNEQFF
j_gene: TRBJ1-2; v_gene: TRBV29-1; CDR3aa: CSVEPFYGYTF
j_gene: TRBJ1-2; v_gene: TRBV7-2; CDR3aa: CASSLVGRLTRYTF
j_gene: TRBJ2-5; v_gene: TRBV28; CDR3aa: CASSYLETQYF
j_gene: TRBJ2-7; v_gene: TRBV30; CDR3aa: CAWCPGTAYEQYF
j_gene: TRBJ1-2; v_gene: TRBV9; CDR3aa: CASSVDGTGTSGYTF